Shown below are 3 T cell receptor beta chains from a single sample sequenced in a study of blood T cell repertoires in COVID-19. Here immunoSEQ multiplex PCR was the method, and the copy in TCRdb shows in-frame clones only, minus some. The data hold approximately 180,000 clones, with roughly 84% observed a single time. Sequenced material: peripheral blood. All receptors come from a middle-aged woman with COVID-19, enrolled during active disease.

V is TRBV25-1 and J is TRBJ1-1, with D perhaps matching TRBD1 (5 bases). This CDR3 spans 13 amino acids. CDR1 is MGHDK and CDR2 is SYGVNS in the germline V gene. The V end lost 3 bases, the J end lost 1 base, and 6 bases lay between the germline ends. The CDR3 region has the DNA TGTGCCAGCAGTGACAGGGCGAACACTGAAGCTTTCTTT. This codes for CASSDRANTEAFF.

The V gene is TRBV5-1, the J gene TRBJ1-2; 9 bases map to TRBD1. Germline values: CDR1 SGHRS, CDR2 YFSETQ. This CDR3 is 17 amino acids long. V shed 4 bases and J 1 base; nucleotides not matched to a gene: 11. The CDR3 sequence is CASSPGAGQGVNYGYTF. DNA of the CDR3: TGCGCCAGCAGCCCCGGGGCGGGACAGGGTGTTAACTATGGCTACACCTTC.

This chain uses TRBV10-1 with TRBJ2-2, with 9 nucleotides matching TRBD2. This CDR3 has 15 residues. Germline V lookup: CDR1 WNHNN, CDR2 SYGVQD (reference sequence). V lost 6 bases, J lost 2 bases, and 4 bases stayed unmatched. The CDR3 DNA is TGCGCCAGCAGAGCGGGGGGACAAAACACCGGGGAGCTGTTTTTT. This sequence encodes CASRAGGQNTGELFF.